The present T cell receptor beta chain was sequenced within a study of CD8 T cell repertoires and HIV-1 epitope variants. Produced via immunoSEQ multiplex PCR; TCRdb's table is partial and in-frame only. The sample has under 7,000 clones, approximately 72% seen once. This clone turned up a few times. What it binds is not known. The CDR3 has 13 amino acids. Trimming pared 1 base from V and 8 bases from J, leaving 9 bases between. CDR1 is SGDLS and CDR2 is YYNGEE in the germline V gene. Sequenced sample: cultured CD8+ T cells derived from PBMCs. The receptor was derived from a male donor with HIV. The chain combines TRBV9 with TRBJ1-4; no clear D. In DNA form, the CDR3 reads TGTGCCAGCAGCGTACTAGCGGGGGAAAAACTGTTTTTT. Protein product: CASSVLAGEKLFF.